The clone carrying this T cell receptor beta chain has just a few counts. These data belong to a study of blood T cell repertoires in COVID-19. In the study overall: Acute and convalescent COVID-19 samples came from the United States, Italy and Spain.

The CDR3 is made up of 14 amino acids. Per the germline V gene, CDR1 is LNHDA and CDR2 is SQIVND (reference sequence). V was clipped by 8 bases and J by 6 bases; unmatched bases: 8. Measured with immunoSEQ multiplex PCR; TCRdb has only the in-frame clones, and not every one. The sample contains a few hundred thousand clones, 80% to 90% of which appear only once. The sequencing input was PBMCs or T cells enriched from blood (not recorded which). V and J are TRBV19 and TRBJ1-5, with TRBD1 matching over 9 bases. The receptor's source is a woman aged 50 to 60 who had recovered from COVID-19. CDR3 DNA sequence: TGTGCCAGTTACCGGGACAGGGAGGGTCAGCCCCAGCATTTT. Residues: CASYRDREGQPQHF.